What follows are 8 T cell receptor beta chains derived from one specimen sequenced in a study of kidney transplant recipient with SARS-CoV-2 infection. TCRdb called the reads again in MiXCR, with one record for every CDR3 protein. In the table there are 250,000 or so distinct CDR3 sequences, roughly 26% of which are singletons. The sample consisted of a blood sample, taken at baseline and on day 111 from a kidney transplant recipient. The receptors were gathered from a male patient in his 30s who had COVID-19 and was a kidney transplant recipient. T cells may partly derive from the graft donor.

About this clonotype: The conserved phenylalanine or tryptophan normally closing the CDR3 is absent here, so this likely arose from a read error. J is TRBJ2-3 and V is TRBV19; D is perhaps TRBD1 or TRBD2 (5 bases each). This CDR3 region has 20 residues. V lost 3 bases and J 0 bases, leaving 25 bases between the germline ends. The germline V gene encodes CDR1 LNHDA and CDR2 SQIVND (reference sequence). The CDR3 loop is CASSILGGHSFGYSTDTQYL. The CDR3, as DNA: TGTGCCAGTAGTATTTTAGGAGGACACTCCTTTGGGTATAGCACAGATACGCAGTATCTT.

Turning to this clonotype: This could be a read error, since a much larger clone is one nucleotide away. The gene calls are TRBV7-2 and TRBJ1-1; the D is unclear. The CDR3 has 14 amino acids. CDR1 and CDR2 (germline): SGHTA, FQGNSA. The CDR3 region is CASGLGSRYGEAFF. The CDR3 DNA reads as TGTGCCAGCGGCTTAGGTAGTCGGTACGGTGAAGCTTTCTTT.

Concerning this clonotype itself: A much larger clone is a single base away; this may be a read error. V is TRBV7-6 and J is TRBJ2-1; 8 nucleotides match TRBD2. The V gene's germline CDR1 is SGHVS and CDR2 FNYEAQ. The CDR3 loop spans 17 amino acids. Here the CDR3 DNA reads TGTGCCAACAGCTTAGTCGGTAGCGGGACCCCCTACAATGAGCAGTTCTTC. Translation: CANSLVGSGTPYNEQFF.

This clonotype was picked up many times. The chain combines TRBV3-2 with TRBJ2-7; the table's D call of TRBD2 was not tested on the DNA. TRBV3-2 counts as a pseudogene. This CDR3 is 14 amino acids long. CDR3 DNA sequence: TGTGCCAGCAGCCAAGCAAGGGACTCCTACGAGCAGTACTTC. Its translation is CASSQARDSYEQYF.

In the case of this clonotype: Possible read error: a much larger clone is one base away. This rearrangement joins TRBV5-6 to TRBJ1-1; TRBD1 is a possible D gene (5 bases). CDR1 is SGHDT, CDR2 YYEEEE, per germline. V lost 1 base and J lost 0, with 10 bases in between. The CDR3 length is 15 residues. This CDR3 reads CASSLPRGLNTEAFF. For the CDR3, the DNA is TGTGCCAGCAGCTTGCCGCGGGGCTTGAACACTGAAGCTTTCTTT.

The table lists this clonotype with many counts. The gene calls are TRBV20-1 and TRBJ1-2; no clear D. The germline CDR1 and CDR2 sequences are DFQATT and SNEGSKA (reference sequence). The CDR3 spans 16 residues. The V end was cut by 5 bases, the J end by 4 bases, with 23 bases between. The CDR3 reads CSADYVLFRKTYGYTF. The CDR3, as DNA: TGCAGTGCTGACTATGTGCTGTTTCGAAAGACCTATGGCTACACCTTC.

This clonotype has at least ten counts. V gene TRBV4-1 combines with J gene TRBJ1-2; 9 bases agree with TRBD1. V lost 3 bases and J lost 2; bases outside the gene matches: 7. The germline V gene encodes CDR1 MGHRA and CDR2 YSYEKL. The CDR3 loop spans 16 amino acids. The CDR3, as DNA: TGCGCCAGCAGCCACCCACGACAGGGGGAGAACTATGGCTACACCTTC. This codes for CASSHPRQGENYGYTF.

The J gene is TRBJ2-4, the V gene TRBV20-1, with D tentatively TRBD2 (5 bases). The germline gives CDR1 DFQATT, CDR2 SNEGSKA (reference sequence). The CDR3 runs to 18 residues. V dropped 1 base and J dropped 1 base, with 20 bases sitting between them. The CDR3, as DNA: TGCAGTGCTAGAGTGATAGCGACACAAATAGGGGCCAAAAACATTCAGTACTTC. This sequence encodes CSARVIATQIGAKNIQYF.